A single sample gave rise to the 24 T cell receptor beta chains below, sequenced in a study of a mutant IDH1 vaccine in newly diagnosed glioma. The sample's time point: baseline, week 1 (first vaccination visit). As for treatment: pre-vaccination baseline after standard-of-care therapy. Profiling relied on immunoSEQ multiplex PCR, and the TCRdb table lists in-frame clones only, not all of them. This table holds around 100,000 clones, over 70% found once. Sequenced here: PBMCs, sampled from a glioma patient treated with radiotherapy, temozolomide or both. These receptors originate from a man aged 40-49 years with glioma. Some clones in this sample may be carry-over from other donors' samples.

The V call is TRBV18, the J call TRBJ1-1, with 9 bases fitting TRBD1. The CDR3 has 15 amino acids. V dropped 5 bases and J dropped 4; count of bases not matched to a gene: 8. Germline values: CDR1 KGHSH, CDR2 LQKENI. For the CDR3, the DNA is TGTGCCAGCTCATCGCGACAGGGGGAAGGCACTGAAGCTTTCTTT. Residues: CASSSRQGEGTEAFF.

The chain couples TRBV6-5 to TRBJ2-2; 7 bases are a match to TRBD1. The CDR3 is made up of 14 amino acids. Germline V gives CDR1 MNHEY, CDR2 SVGAGI. The V gene end was trimmed by 6 bases and the J gene end by 7 bases; junction bases not matched to a gene: 8. The CDR3 DNA follows: TGTGCCAGCAGCCGGGACAGCTTTTTCGGGGAGCTGTTTTTT. Translated: CASSRDSFFGELFF.

The V call is TRBV7-2, the J call TRBJ1-5; D is unresolved. The CDR3 consists of 13 residues. Germline CDR1 and CDR2: SGHTA and FQGNSA. Trimming pared 1 base from V and 6 bases from J, leaving 7 bases between. CDR3 sequence: CASSLDGTQPQHF. The CDR3 nucleotides are TGTGCCAGCAGCTTAGATGGCACTCAGCCCCAGCATTTT.

The V call is TRBV5-4, the J call TRBJ1-3; 8 bases fit TRBD1. The germline V gene encodes CDR1 SGHNT and CDR2 YYREEE (reference sequence). This CDR3 region has 14 residues. Unmatched junction bases numbered 3, after V lost 3 bases and J lost 4 bases. The chain's CDR3 is CASSSGGAGNTIYF. DNA of the CDR3: TGTGCCAGCAGCTCAGGGGGCGCAGGAAACACCATATATTTT. Full variable domain (rest looked up from reference TRBV5-4 and TRBJ1-3): ETGVTQSPTHLIKTRGQQVTLRCSSQSGHNTVSWYQQALGQGPQFIFQYYREEENGRGNFPPRFSGLQFPNYSSELNVNALELDDSALYLCASSSGGAGNTIYFGEGSWLTVV.

V gene TRBV6-1 combines with J gene TRBJ1-1, with TRBD1 as a possible D gene (5 bases). V was cut by 4 bases and J by 4 bases, with 10 bases left in between. CDR1 is MNHNS, CDR2 SASEGT, per germline. CDR3 length equals 13 residues. The CDR3 DNA follows: TGTGCCAGCAGTGGAGGGACGGCCACTGAAGCTTTCTTT. It yields the protein CASSGGTATEAFF.

This clone was counted a single time. The V gene is TRBV4-1, the J gene TRBJ1-5; the D is unclear. CDR1 is MGHRA, CDR2 YSYEKL, per germline. CDR3 size: 14 residues. V lost 1 base, J lost 0 bases, and 4 bases lay in between. The CDR3 nucleotides are TGCGCCAGCAGCCAAGTGGTTAGCAATCAGCCCCAGCATTTT. Translated: CASSQVVSNQPQHF.

V and J are TRBV5-1 and TRBJ1-1; 10 nucleotides agree with TRBD1. The CDR3 has 16 amino acids. The V gene's germline CDR1 is SGHRS and CDR2 YFSETQ. V gave up 1 base and J gave up 2 bases; unmatched junction bases: 5. The CDR3, as DNA: TGCGCCAGCAGCTTGCGGGACAGGGGACTCAACACTGAAGCTTTCTTT. Its translation is CASSLRDRGLNTEAFF.

V gene TRBV5-1 combines with J gene TRBJ2-3; 12 nucleotides match TRBD2. This CDR3 is built from 18 residues. Germline assignment: CDR1 SGHRS and CDR2 YFSETQ. With 4 bases clipped from V and 5 bases from J, the junction kept 14 bases outside the gene matches. The CDR3 nucleotides are TGCGCCAGCAGCCCCAGCTCTAGCGGGGGGGCTCTCGGAGATACGCAGTATTTT. Encoded protein: CASSPSSSGGALGDTQYF.

This rearrangement joins TRBV7-9 to TRBJ1-1; TRBD1 agrees at 8 bases. CDR1 and CDR2 from the germline V gene are SEHNR and FQNEAQ (reference sequence). Losses at the gene ends were 5 bases for V and 4 bases for J; bases not matched to a gene: 9. The CDR3 covers 15 residues. For the CDR3, the DNA is TGTGCCAGCAGCGAGCAGGGGGCTATGGGCACTGAAGCTTTCTTT. It is translated as CASSEQGAMGTEAFF.

The chain joins TRBV12-5 to TRBJ1-5, with D uncertain. Trimming stripped 7 bases from V and 7 bases from J, with 14 bases between. This CDR3 has 13 residues. Germline values: CDR1 LGHNT, CDR2 FRNRAP. The CDR3, as DNA: TGTGCTAGTGAAAAAGAGGGAGGACAGCCCCAGCATTTT. As protein: CASEKEGGQPQHF. Drawing the rest from reference TRBV12-5 and TRBJ1-5, the complete variable domain is DARVTQTPRHKVTEMGQEVTMRCQPILGHNTVFWYRQTMMQGLELLAYFRNRAPLDDSGMPKDRFSAEMPDATLATLKIQPSEPRDSAVYFCASEKEGGQPQHFGDGTRLSIL.

The V call is TRBV7-9, the J call TRBJ2-2; maybe TRBD1 (5 bases). This CDR3 is 14 amino acids long. Between the trimmed V and J ends, which lost 8 bases and 4 bases, there was a span of 14 bases. Germline CDR1 SEHNR, CDR2 FQNEAQ (reference sequence). The CDR3 bases are TGTGCCAGCTCCGGGCAGGGTCCCACCGGGGAGCTGTTTTTT. Translated, it gives CASSGQGPTGELFF.

This clone has a single count. The rearrangement links TRBV28 to TRBJ1-1; D not certain. The V and J ends lost 2 bases and 0 bases respectively, with 7 bases between them. The CDR3 runs to 14 residues. CDR1 and CDR2 (germline): MDHEN, SYDVKM. The CDR3 bases are TGTGCCAGCAGTTTAGGTTCGATGAACACTGAAGCTTTCTTT. Amino acid sequence: CASSLGSMNTEAFF.

The chain uses TRBV14 and TRBJ1-3, with D possibly matching TRBD1 (6 bases). CDR3 size: 18 residues. CDR1 is SGHDN, CDR2 FVKESK, per germline. Between the trimmed V and J ends, which lost 1 base and 0 bases, there was a span of 16 bases. The CDR3 nucleotides are TGTGCCAGCAGCCAAGCGCGAAGGGGGACCTACTCTGGAAACACCATATATTTT. The encoded protein is CASSQARRGTYSGNTIYF.

The chain joins TRBV5-1 to TRBJ1-6, with 8 bases that match TRBD1. CDR3 length: 15 residues. In germline, CDR1 is SGHRS, CDR2 YFSETQ. J was trimmed by 13 bases and V by 5 bases; bases with no gene match: 14. The CDR3 nucleotides are TGCGCCAGCAGTGTGACAGGGGAGAATGTTCTTCCCCTCCACTTT. This codes for CASSVTGENVLPLHF.

This clone was observed a handful of times. The gene calls are TRBV13 and TRBJ1-1, with D unresolved. Trimming took off 5 bases at V and 1 base at J, with 17 bases between the two ends. This CDR3 is built from 16 residues. Germline values: CDR1 PRHDT, CDR2 FYEKMQ (reference sequence). CDR3: CASSPAFVRPNTEAFF. In DNA, the CDR3 is TGTGCCAGCAGCCCAGCTTTTGTCAGACCGAACACTGAAGCTTTCTTT.

The chain carries TRBV6-5 and TRBJ2-7; TRBD1 or TRBD2 may be the D gene (5 bases each). Germline V gene data show CDR1 as MNHEY and CDR2 as SVGAGI. Trimming cost V 8 bases and J 2 bases, with 19 bases left between them. The CDR3 loop spans 15 amino acids. The CDR3 DNA reads TGTGCCAGCCTACTACCGGGACGGAGAACCTACGAGCAGTACTTC. Protein product: CASLLPGRRTYEQYF.

The chain is built from TRBV6-1 and TRBJ1-1, with D hard to call. CDR3 length: 14 residues. CDR1 and CDR2 (germline): MNHNS, SASEGT. The V end was cut by 3 bases, the J end by 1 base, with 9 bases between. CDR3 loop: CASSESWGNTEAFF. DNA for the CDR3: TGTGCCAGCAGTGAGTCTTGGGGGAACACTGAAGCTTTCTTT.

The chain has TRBV18 and TRBJ2-5; D is uncertain. This CDR3 region has 13 residues. V lost 4 bases and J 4 bases, leaving 10 bases between the germline ends. Per germline, CDR1 KGHSH and CDR2 LQKENI. The CDR3, as DNA: TGTGCCAGCTCACGAAGCCACGGAGAGACCCAGTACTTC. The encoded protein is CASSRSHGETQYF.

This clone was seen a handful of times. The chain is built from TRBV5-6 and TRBJ2-1; the D gene could be TRBD1 or TRBD2 (5 bases each). The length of the CDR3 is 13 residues. Trimming pared 0 bases from V and 8 bases from J, leaving 9 bases between. The V gene's germline CDR1 is SGHDT and CDR2 YYEEEE. The CDR3 spells CASSLVGTDEQFF. CDR3 DNA sequence: TGTGCCAGCAGCTTGGTAGGGACGGATGAGCAGTTCTTC.

This clone was detected a few times. The rearrangement joins TRBV6-4 to TRBJ1-1; D perhaps matches TRBD1 (6 bases). In germline, CDR1 is MRHNA, CDR2 SNTAGT. V lost 6 bases and J 1 base, leaving 12 bases between the germline ends. This CDR3 comprises 14 residues. This CDR3 is CASRDTDRNTEAFF. The CDR3, as DNA: TGTGCCAGCAGAGACACGGACAGGAACACTGAAGCTTTCTTT.

This clone occurred a few times. The genes are TRBV6-8 and TRBJ2-3, with 10 bases lining up with TRBD1. Germline V gene sequence: CDR1 MNHGY, CDR2 SAAAGT. CDR3 size: 15 residues. V trimming: 6 bases; J trimming: 4 bases; junction bases outside the gene matches: 7. Here the CDR3 DNA reads TGTGCCAGCAGACCTGGACAGGGGGGTCCAGATACGCAGTATTTT. This gives the protein CASRPGQGGPDTQYF.

Written as DNA, the CDR3 is TGTGCCAGCAGTGACACCCAGCGTGCGGGAAACACCATATATTTT. This sequence encodes CASSDTQRAGNTIYF. The chain links TRBV25-1 to TRBJ1-3; D gene ambiguous. This CDR3 comprises 15 residues. Germline CDR1 MGHDK, CDR2 SYGVNS. Trimming cost V 3 bases and J 4 bases, with 13 bases left between them.

The J gene is TRBJ2-5, the V gene TRBV5-1; 9 nucleotides line up with TRBD1. The V gene end was trimmed by 0 bases and the J gene end by 2 bases; junction bases not matched to a gene: 8. Germline CDR1 reads SGHRS; CDR2 reads YFSETQ. This CDR3 spans 17 amino acids. The CDR3 loop reads CASSLAGTGSLQETQYF. In DNA, the CDR3 is TGCGCCAGCAGCTTGGCGGGGACAGGGTCACTACAAGAGACCCAGTACTTC.

The chain combines TRBV19 with TRBJ2-7; D possibly corresponds to TRBD2 (5 bases). V lost 6 bases, J lost 5 bases, and 11 bases lay in between. Per the germline V gene, CDR1 is LNHDA and CDR2 is SQIVND (reference sequence). There are 12 residues in the CDR3. The CDR3 spells CASRDSTNEQYF. The CDR3 DNA reads as TGTGCCAGTAGGGACTCGACTAACGAGCAGTACTTC. Together with reference TRBV19 and TRBJ2-7, the CDR3 gives the full variable domain: DGGITQSPKYLFRKEGQNVTLSCEQNLNHDAMYWYRQDPGQGLRLIYYSQIVNDFQKGDIAEGYSVSREKKESFPLTVTSAQKNPTAFYLCASRDSTNEQYFGPGTRLTVT.